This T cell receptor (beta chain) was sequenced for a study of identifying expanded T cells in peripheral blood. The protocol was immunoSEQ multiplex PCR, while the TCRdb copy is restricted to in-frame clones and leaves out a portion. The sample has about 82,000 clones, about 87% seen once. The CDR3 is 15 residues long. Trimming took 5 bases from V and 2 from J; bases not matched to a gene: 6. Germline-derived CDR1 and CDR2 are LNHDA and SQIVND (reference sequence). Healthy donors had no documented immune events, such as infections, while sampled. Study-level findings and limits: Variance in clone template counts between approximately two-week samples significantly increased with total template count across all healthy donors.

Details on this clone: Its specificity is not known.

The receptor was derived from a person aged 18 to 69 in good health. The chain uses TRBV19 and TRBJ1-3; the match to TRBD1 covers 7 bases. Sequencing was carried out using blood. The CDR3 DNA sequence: TGTGCCAGTAGTCAGACAACAGGGGCTGGAAACACCATATATTTT. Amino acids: CASSQTTGAGNTIYF. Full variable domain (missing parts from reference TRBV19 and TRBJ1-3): DGGITQSPKYLFRKEGQNVTLSCEQNLNHDAMYWYRQDPGQGLRLIYYSQIVNDFQKGDIAEGYSVSREKKESFPLTVTSAQKNPTAFYLCASSQTTGAGNTIYFGEGSWLTVV.